A selection of T cell receptor beta chains follows, all from one sample in a study of blood T cell repertoires in COVID-19. Some clones are missing from TCRdb's copy, which holds only in-frame ones; the method was immunoSEQ multiplex PCR. The data show around 450,000 clones, about 89% seen once. The sample was peripheral blood. The receptors originated from a woman in her twenties or thirties with acute or convalescent COVID-19. Both conserved end residues are part of each CDR3. A D gene is named only where the DNA matches it firmly. Clone size is stated in some rows and not others, as once, few, many or a class when expanded.

CDR3nt,CDR3aa,j_gene,d_gene,v_gene,abundance
TGTGCCAGCACATGGGCGGGTGAGGAGACCCAGTACTTC,CASTWAGEETQYF,TRBJ2-5,NA,TRBV12-3/TRBV12-4,once
TGCGCCAGCAGTGGACTAGCGGGGGCCACCGGGGAGCTGTTTTTT,CASSGLAGATGELFF,TRBJ2-2,TRBD2,TRBV10-2,NA
TGTGCCAGCACTAAACAGGGGGCCGCCACTGAAGCTTTCTTT,CASTKQGAATEAFF,TRBJ1-1,TRBD1,TRBV2,NA
TGCGCCAGCAGCCAAGATCTATGGAACACTGAAGCTTTCTTT,CASSQDLWNTEAFF,TRBJ1-1,NA,TRBV4-1,NA
TGTGCCAGCAACGAGGACCGCGTTAGCGGTCAGCCCCAGCATTTT,CASNEDRVSGQPQHF,TRBJ1-5,NA,TRBV2,NA
TGTGCCAAGGGAAGTCAGGGGGCGACAAGGGAGACCCAGTACTTC,CAKGSQGATRETQYF,TRBJ2-5,TRBD1,TRBV2,NA
TGTGCCAGCAGCCTAGGGCCAGGGAACTACGAGCAGTACTTC,CASSLGPGNYEQYF,TRBJ2-7,NA,TRBV5-6,NA
TGTGCCAGCAGCTTGTCCCTCGGGGAGGGAGAGACCCAGTACTTC,CASSLSLGEGETQYF,TRBJ2-5,TRBD2,TRBV5-4,NA
TGCGCCAGCAGCTTGCAGGGCAATGAGCAGTTCTTC,CASSLQGNEQFF,TRBJ2-1,NA,TRBV5-1,NA
TGTGCCAGCAGCGCCCGGGACAGGGGTTTGAGGGCTTTCTTT,CASSARDRGLRAFF,TRBJ1-1,TRBD1,TRBV7-9,NA
TGTGCCAGCAGCTCACTCCGGGACAGGGGGTACTATGGCTACACCTTC,CASSSLRDRGYYGYTF,TRBJ1-2,TRBD1,TRBV3-1/TRBV3-2,NA
TGTGCCAGTAGTACAAGACAGGTAGCCTACGAGCAGTACTTC,CASSTRQVAYEQYF,TRBJ2-7,NA,TRBV19,once
TGTGCCAGCAGTTTGGGGGGGCGGGAGACCCAGTACTTC,CASSLGGRETQYF,TRBJ2-5,NA,TRBV6-6,NA
TGTGCCAGTAGTATGGGGGCGGCTACCTACGAGCAGTACTTC,CASSMGAATYEQYF,TRBJ2-7,NA,TRBV19,NA